These 29 T cell receptor beta chains share one sample of origin, sequenced in a study of blood T cell repertoires in COVID-19. Data came from immunoSEQ multiplex PCR; TCRdb stores just in-frame clones and leaves some out. The sample includes some 90,000 clones, approximately 92% of them seen just once. The sequencing sample was made of peripheral blood. These receptors originate from a woman aged 80 or older with active COVID-19.

The chain uses TRBV28 and TRBJ1-3; D not resolved. Between the trimmed V and J ends, which lost 7 bases and 2 bases, there was a span of 6 bases. CDR3 length: 12 amino acids. CDR1 and CDR2 from the germline V gene are MDHEN and SYDVKM. The CDR3 is CASKLTGNTIYF. CDR3 DNA: TGTGCCAGCAAGCTCACTGGAAACACCATATATTTT.

The V call is TRBV6-2 or TRBV6-3, the J call TRBJ2-5; TRBD2 agrees at 7 bases. The V segment lost 1 base and the J segment 4 bases; nucleotides outside the gene matches: 3. The germline V gene encodes CDR1 MNHEY and CDR2 SVGEGT. CDR3 length: 14 amino acids. In DNA form, the CDR3 reads TGTGCCAGCAGTTACTACGGGGAGGGAGAGACCCAGTACTTC. Its translation is CASSYYGEGETQYF.

This clone was seen once. This chain links TRBV20-1 with TRBJ2-7; 10 nucleotides agree with TRBD2. Germline CDR1 and CDR2: DFQATT and SNEGSKA (reference sequence). V lost 3 bases to trimming and J lost 11 bases; unmatched junction nucleotides: 16. CDR3 length: 15 amino acids. DNA for the CDR3: TGCAGTGCTAGTAAAGGAACTAGCGGGACCCCAGGGGAGTACTTC. It yields the protein CSASKGTSGTPGEYF.

This chain connects TRBV4-1 to TRBJ2-5; D remains unclear. Trimming removed 1 base at V and 2 bases at J, with 5 bases between. The CDR3 has 13 residues. Germline-derived CDR1 and CDR2 are MGHRA and YSYEKL. CDR3 in amino acids: CASSQAVQETQYF. CDR3 nucleotides: TGCGCCAGCAGCCAAGCGGTACAAGAGACCCAGTACTTC.

This clone has just one count. The J gene is TRBJ2-5, the V gene TRBV28; TRBD1 matches at 9 bases. The junction had 14 bases not matched to a gene; V was cut back by 8 bases and J by 4 bases. CDR3 length equals 16 residues. The V gene's germline CDR1 is MDHEN and CDR2 SYDVKM. The CDR3 sequence is CASLRPGQGLSETQYF. The CDR3 DNA follows: TGTGCCAGCCTTAGGCCGGGACAGGGACTCTCAGAGACCCAGTACTTC.

The genes are TRBV28 and TRBJ1-5; unclear D gene. This CDR3 has 12 residues. V was trimmed by 4 bases and J by 6 bases, leaving 7 bases between them. From germline, CDR1 is MDHEN and CDR2 SYDVKM. CDR3 protein: CASSSIIQPQHF. The CDR3 coding sequence is TGTGCCAGCAGTTCAATCATTCAGCCCCAGCATTTT.

The CDR3 DNA reads TGTGCCTGGAGACAGGGTAGCACCGGGGAGCTGTTTTTT. The encoded protein is CAWRQGSTGELFF. This sequence joins TRBV30 and TRBJ2-2, with D perhaps matching TRBD1 (6 bases). The CDR3 consists of 13 residues. Trimming shortened V by 3 bases and J by 4 bases, and 9 bases separated the two germline ends. Germline V gene lookup returns CDR1 GTSNPN and CDR2 SVGIG (reference sequence).

The chain has TRBV7-9 and TRBJ2-1, with D possibly TRBD2 on 6 matching bases. V lost 3 bases and J lost 0, with 21 bases in between. The germline V gene encodes CDR1 SEHNR and CDR2 FQNEAQ (reference sequence). CDR3 length: 19 residues. Written as DNA, the CDR3 is TGTGCCAGCAGCTTGTCGGAGGGCACAAAACCTCTCTCCTACAATGAGCAGTTCTTC. Translated, it gives CASSLSEGTKPLSYNEQFF.

The sample holds a few counts of this clone. The V call is TRBV28, the J call TRBJ2-7; D is possibly TRBD1 (6 bases). CDR1 and CDR2 (germline): MDHEN, SYDVKM. V gave up 3 bases and J gave up 7 bases, with 10 bases separating them. CDR3 length: 12 residues. The CDR3 here is CASSLRGLEQYF. CDR3 nucleotides: TGTGCCAGCAGTTTGAGGGGGTTGGAGCAGTACTTC.

The chain has TRBV5-4 and TRBJ2-3, with 7 bases aligning to TRBD2. CDR3 size: 15 residues. Germline V gene sequence: CDR1 SGHNT, CDR2 YYREEE (reference sequence). V lost 7 bases and J lost 2; bases outside the gene matches: 10. The CDR3 region has the DNA TGTGCCAGCGCGTGGGACTATGGGGCCACAGATACGCAGTATTTT. Encoded protein: CASAWDYGATDTQYF.

The chain links TRBV9 to TRBJ2-1; 9 bases map to TRBD1. CDR1 is SGDLS and CDR2 is YYNGEE in the germline V gene. The ends lost 1 base at V and 5 bases at J; junction bases unmatched: 10. This CDR3 has 17 amino acids. CDR3 sequence: CASSVRFGTGTNNEQFF. Here the CDR3 DNA reads TGTGCCAGCAGCGTAAGGTTCGGGACAGGGACTAACAATGAGCAGTTCTTC.

The chain recombines TRBV7-3 with TRBJ2-1; TRBD2 aligns across 14 bases. CDR1 is SGHTA, CDR2 FQGTGA, per germline. This CDR3 comprises 14 residues. V lost 4 bases and J lost 9; bases outside the gene matches: 2. The CDR3 nucleotides read TGTGCCAGCAGCTCGGGACTAGCGGGAGTTGAGCAGTTCTTC. It translates to CASSSGLAGVEQFF.

J is TRBJ1-2 and V is TRBV7-9; D remains ambiguous. Trimming took 1 base from V and 7 from J, leaving 10 bases between them. CDR1 is SEHNR, CDR2 FQNEAQ, per germline (reference sequence). The CDR3 runs 13 residues. The chain's CDR3 is CASSLGSSPGYTF. Written as DNA, the CDR3 is TGTGCCAGCAGCTTAGGGAGCTCCCCTGGCTACACCTTC.

The rearrangement links TRBV5-5 to TRBJ2-1, with TRBD2 identical over 14 bases. CDR1 is SGHKS and CDR2 is YYEKEE in the germline V gene (reference sequence). The CDR3 spans 16 residues. The junction had 3 bases not matched to a gene; V was cut back by 0 bases and J by 7 bases. The CDR3 reads CASSLGTSGRINEQFF. The CDR3 nucleotides read TGTGCCAGCAGCTTGGGGACTAGCGGGAGGATAAATGAGCAGTTCTTC.

J is TRBJ2-1 and V is TRBV2; D is ambiguous. Looked up from germline, CDR1 is SNHLY and CDR2 is FYNNEI. The CDR3 totals 13 residues. The germline V and J ends were trimmed by 0 bases and 9 bases, with 9 bases remaining between them. Here the CDR3 reads CASSEAARSEQFF. In DNA, the CDR3 is TGTGCCAGCAGTGAAGCGGCGAGGTCTGAGCAGTTCTTC.

J is TRBJ2-7 and V is TRBV7-9; D is undetermined. Germline values: CDR1 SEHNR, CDR2 FQNEAQ (reference sequence). There are 14 residues in the CDR3. V lost 5 bases to trimming and J lost 0 bases, with 11 bases between them. The CDR3 is CASSPRAGSYEQYF. The CDR3 coding sequence is TGTGCCAGCAGCCCGCGCGCCGGCTCCTACGAGCAGTACTTC.

The chain employs TRBV15 and TRBJ1-2; 8 nucleotides match TRBD1. The germline V gene encodes CDR1 LNHNV and CDR2 YYDKDF (reference sequence). This CDR3 is built from 15 residues. V shed 4 bases, J shed 4 bases, and the junction held 8 bases outside the gene matches. CDR3 sequence reads: CATSNRQGPGYGYTF. CDR3 DNA sequence: TGTGCCACCAGCAACCGACAGGGGCCTGGCTATGGCTACACCTTC.

This clone has only one observation. DNA for the CDR3: TGTGCCAGCAGCTTAGGACTAGCGGGAGTAGGGAATGAGCAGTTCTTC. The encoded protein is CASSLGLAGVGNEQFF. The chain has TRBV13 and TRBJ2-1; TRBD2 matches 11 bases. J was trimmed by 7 bases and V by 0 bases; bases with no gene match: 5. The CDR3 is 16 residues long. Germline loops: CDR1 PRHDT, CDR2 FYEKMQ (reference sequence).

This chain uses TRBV7-3 with TRBJ2-6, with 9 positions matching TRBD2. CDR1 is SGHTA, CDR2 FQGTGA, per germline. The CDR3 loop spans 17 amino acids. Trimming removed 3 bases from V and 4 bases from J; junction bases left unmatched: 7. CDR3 region: CASSFLAGGAGANVLTF. The CDR3 DNA sequence: TGTGCCAGCAGCTTTCTGGCGGGAGGGGCAGGGGCCAACGTCCTGACTTTC.

The chain joins TRBV7-2 to TRBJ2-1, with a tentative D call TRBD2 (5 bases). The germline V gene has CDR1 SGHTA and CDR2 FQGNSA. This CDR3 spans 15 amino acids. The V end lost 4 bases, the J end lost 1 base, and 11 bases lay between the germline ends. The CDR3 DNA sequence: TGTGCCAGCAGCTCCAGAGGCGGGTCCTACAATGAGCAGTTCTTC. This encodes CASSSRGGSYNEQFF.

This clone was recorded only once. The chain links TRBV21-1 to TRBJ2-3; the D call TRBD2 from the table was never checked on the DNA. TRBV21-1 is marked as a pseudogene. The CDR3 consists of 19 residues. The DNA of the CDR3 is TGTGCCAGCAGCAAGGGGACTAGCGGTCTAGGAGGGGGCACAGATACGCAGTATTTT. Translated: CASSKGTSGLGGGTDTQYF.

With respect to this clone: The germline gene is not matched at one end of the junction; a read error may be the cause. The chain combines TRBV5-1 with TRBJ1-5, with 9 positions matching TRBD1. Per the germline V gene, CDR1 is SGHRS and CDR2 is YFSETQ. This CDR3 spans 16 amino acids. DNA for the CDR3: TGCGCCAGCAGCTTGGCTCCAACAGGGGGCAATCGGCCCCAGCATTTT. Protein product: CASSLAPTGGNRPQHF. Complete variable domain (other parts from reference TRBV5-1 and TRBJ1-5): KAGVTQTPRYLIKTRGQQVTLSCSPISGHRSVSWYQQTPGQGLQFLFEYFSETQRNKGNFPGRFSGRQFSNSRSEMNVSTLELGDSALYLCASSLAPTGGNRPQHFGDGTRLSIL.

This chain uses TRBV7-3 with TRBJ2-5; no firm D call. Germline V gene data show CDR1 as SGHTA and CDR2 as FQGTGA. The CDR3 runs to 14 residues. Trimming took off 5 bases at V and 4 bases at J, with 14 bases between the two ends. CDR3 DNA sequence: TGTGCCAGCAGCCCTAAAGGCGGAACAGAGACCCAGTACTTC. Amino acids: CASSPKGGTETQYF.

V and J are TRBV7-9 and TRBJ1-4; 12 nucleotides match TRBD1. Germline CDR1 is SEHNR and CDR2 is FQNEAQ (reference sequence). The V segment lost 5 bases and the J segment 3 bases; nucleotides outside the gene matches: 4. This CDR3 contains 16 residues. The CDR3 sequence is CASSAGQGASNEKLFF. Here the CDR3 DNA reads TGTGCCAGCAGCGCGGGACAGGGGGCTTCTAATGAAAAACTGTTTTTT.

This rearrangement joins TRBV9 to TRBJ2-3, with a weak D call TRBD2 (6 bases). Germline V gene lookup returns CDR1 SGDLS and CDR2 YYNGEE. The CDR3 has 16 residues. V gave up 3 bases and J gave up 2 bases, with 16 bases separating them. The CDR3 sequence: CASSGWEAGTTDTQYF. As DNA, the CDR3 is TGTGCCAGCAGCGGATGGGAGGCCGGGACCACAGATACGCAGTATTTT.

The genes are TRBV18 and TRBJ2-7; 7 bases fit TRBD1. CDR1 is KGHSH and CDR2 is LQKENI in the germline V gene. There are 15 residues in the CDR3. V shed 5 bases and J 9 bases; nucleotides not matched to a gene: 16. This chain's CDR3 is CASSATGTDPDGQYF. The CDR3 bases are TGTGCCAGCTCAGCGACCGGGACAGACCCCGATGGGCAGTACTTC.

The chain joins TRBV5-1 to TRBJ1-2; 7 nucleotides agree with TRBD1. CDR1 SGHRS and CDR2 YFSETQ come from the germline V gene. V shed 4 bases and J 5 bases; nucleotides not matched to a gene: 11. This CDR3 is 15 amino acids long. The DNA for the CDR3 is TGCGCCAGCAGCAACCAATTGGGACAGATTTATGGCTACACCTTC. Residues: CASSNQLGQIYGYTF.

The chain employs TRBV29-1 and TRBJ1-2; D is ambiguous. Deletions cut 1 base from V and 4 bases from J, with 13 bases between. The CDR3 contains 14 residues. Germline CDR1 reads SQVTM; CDR2 reads ANQGSEA. The CDR3 DNA sequence: TGCAGCGTTGAAGGGGCAGGCGATTCCTATGGCTACACCTTC. It is translated as CSVEGAGDSYGYTF.

The V and J genes are TRBV19 and TRBJ1-5; TRBD1 is a possible D gene (6 bases). The CDR3 is 16 residues long. Germline CDR1 is LNHDA and CDR2 is SQIVND (reference sequence). Trimming left V 4 bases short and J 5 bases short, with 18 bases between. DNA of the CDR3: TGTGCCAGTAGTAGTCCTGACCAGGGGAACTATCAGCCCCAGCATTTT. This sequence encodes CASSSPDQGNYQPQHF. The full variable domain, with the rest looked up from reference TRBV19 and TRBJ1-5, is DGGITQSPKYLFRKEGQNVTLSCEQNLNHDAMYWYRQDPGQGLRLIYYSQIVNDFQKGDIAEGYSVSREKKESFPLTVTSAQKNPTAFYLCASSSPDQGNYQPQHFGDGTRLSIL.